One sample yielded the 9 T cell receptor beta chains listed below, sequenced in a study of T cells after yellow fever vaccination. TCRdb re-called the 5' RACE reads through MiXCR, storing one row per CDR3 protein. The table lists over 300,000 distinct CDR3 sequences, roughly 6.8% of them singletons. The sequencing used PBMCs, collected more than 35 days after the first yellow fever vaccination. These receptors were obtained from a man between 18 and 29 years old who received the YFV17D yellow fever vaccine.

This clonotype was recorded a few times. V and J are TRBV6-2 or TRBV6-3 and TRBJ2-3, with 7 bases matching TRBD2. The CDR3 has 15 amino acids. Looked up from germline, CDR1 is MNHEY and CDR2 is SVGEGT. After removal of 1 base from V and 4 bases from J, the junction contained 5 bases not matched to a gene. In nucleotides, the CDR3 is TGTGCCAGCAGTTACTTCGGGGCGGGGGCAGATACGCAGTATTTT. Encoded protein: CASSYFGAGADTQYF.

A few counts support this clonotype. CDR3: CASSPPYNSPLHF. The CDR3 DNA reads TGTGCCAGCAGCCCTCCGTATAATTCACCCCTCCACTTT. J is TRBJ1-6 and V is TRBV7-2; D call uncertain. The CDR3 totals 13 residues. Between the trimmed V and J ends, which lost 5 bases and 4 bases, there was a span of 6 bases. Per the germline V gene, CDR1 is SGHTA and CDR2 is FQGNSA.

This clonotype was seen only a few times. CDR3: CASSRSLSGYTF. CDR3 coding DNA: TGTGCCAGCAGCCGATCCCTGAGTGGCTACACCTTC. V gene TRBV7-9 combines with J gene TRBJ1-2; no clear D gene. Trimming removed 5 bases at V and 7 bases at J, with 11 bases between. The CDR3 loop spans 12 amino acids. In germline, CDR1 is SEHNR, CDR2 FQNEAQ (reference sequence).

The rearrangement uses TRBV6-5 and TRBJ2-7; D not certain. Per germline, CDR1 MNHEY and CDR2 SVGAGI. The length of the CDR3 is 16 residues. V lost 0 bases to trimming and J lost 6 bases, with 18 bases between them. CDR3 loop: CASSYSRLDGVLEQYF. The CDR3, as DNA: TGTGCCAGCAGTTACTCGAGATTGGACGGCGTCCTCGAGCAGTACTTC.

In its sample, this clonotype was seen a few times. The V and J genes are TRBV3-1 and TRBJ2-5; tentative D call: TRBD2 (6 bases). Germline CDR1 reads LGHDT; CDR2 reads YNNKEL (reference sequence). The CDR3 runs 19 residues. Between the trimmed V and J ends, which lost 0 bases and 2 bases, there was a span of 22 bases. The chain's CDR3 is CASSQDLGGRAGLQETQYF. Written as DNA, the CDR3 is TGTGCCAGCAGCCAAGATCTGGGGGGTCGGGCAGGACTACAAGAGACCCAGTACTTC.

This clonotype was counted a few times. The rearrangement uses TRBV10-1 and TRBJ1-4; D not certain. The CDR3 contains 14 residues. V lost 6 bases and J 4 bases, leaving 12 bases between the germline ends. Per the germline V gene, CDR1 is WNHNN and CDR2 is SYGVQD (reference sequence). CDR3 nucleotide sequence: TGCGCCAGCAGCACCCGATACTTTAATGAAAAACTGTTTTTT. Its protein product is CASSTRYFNEKLFF.

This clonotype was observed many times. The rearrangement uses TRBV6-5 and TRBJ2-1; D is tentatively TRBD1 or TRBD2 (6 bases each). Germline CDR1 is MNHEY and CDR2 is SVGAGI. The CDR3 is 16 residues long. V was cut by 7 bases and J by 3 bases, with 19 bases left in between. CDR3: CASTERGETDYNEQFF. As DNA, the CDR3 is TGTGCCAGCACCGAAAGGGGGGAGACTGACTACAATGAGCAGTTCTTC.

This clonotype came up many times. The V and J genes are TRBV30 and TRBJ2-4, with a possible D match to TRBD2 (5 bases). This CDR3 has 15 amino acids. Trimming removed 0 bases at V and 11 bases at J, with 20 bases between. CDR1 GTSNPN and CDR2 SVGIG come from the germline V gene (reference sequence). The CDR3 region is CAWSVLGGVLSLQYF. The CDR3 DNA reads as TGTGCCTGGAGTGTACTAGGCGGCGTCCTTTCGCTTCAGTACTTC. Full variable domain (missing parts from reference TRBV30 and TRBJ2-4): SQTIHQWPATLVQPVGSPLSLECTVEGTSNPNLYWYRQAAGRGLQLLFYSVGIGQISSEVPQNLSASRPQDRQFILSSKKLLLSDSGFYLCAWSVLGGVLSLQYFGAGTRLSVL.

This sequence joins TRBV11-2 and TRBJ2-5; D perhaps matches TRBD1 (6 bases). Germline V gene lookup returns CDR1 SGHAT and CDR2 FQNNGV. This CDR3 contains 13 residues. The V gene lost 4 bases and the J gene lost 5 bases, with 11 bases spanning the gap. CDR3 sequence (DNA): TGTGCCAGCAGCTGGGGGCCGGGCGAGACCCAGTACTTC. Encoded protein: CASSWGPGETQYF. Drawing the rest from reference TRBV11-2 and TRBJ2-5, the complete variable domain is EAGVAQSPRYKIIEKRQSVAFWCNPISGHATLYWYQQILGQGPKLLIQFQNNGVVDDSQLPKDRFSAERLKGVDSTLKIQPAKLEDSAVYLCASSWGPGETQYFGPGTRLLVL.